These 24 T cell receptor beta chains were all obtained from the same sample, sequenced in a study of cytomegalovirus exposure and HLA in healthy donors. The PCR contained 60 Vbeta and 13 Jbeta primers. Produced via immunoSEQ multiplex PCR; TCRdb's table is partial and in-frame only. The top ten clones hold approximately 2.1% of a sample with hundreds of thousands of clones, just over 70% of them seen once. Sequencing used PBMCs. The receptors stem from a female donor in good health and CMV-seronegative.

The chain links TRBV19 to TRBJ1-2; a possible D gene is TRBD1 (5 bases). The CDR3 runs 13 residues. Trimming left V 3 bases short and J 4 bases short, with 9 bases between. Germline V gives CDR1 LNHDA, CDR2 SQIVND (reference sequence). CDR3 nucleotides: TGTGCCAGTAGTATCGCCGGGGGCTATGGCTACACCTTC. Amino acid sequence: CASSIAGGYGYTF.

The chain has TRBV9 and TRBJ2-2, with a possible D match to TRBD1 (6 bases). The CDR3 sequence is 15 residues long. The germline V gene encodes CDR1 SGDLS and CDR2 YYNGEE. V shed 5 bases and J shed 4 bases, with 15 bases lying between them. CDR3 DNA sequence: TGTGCCAGCAGTCCACAGGGCTCCCTCACCGGGGAGCTGTTTTTT. It codes for CASSPQGSLTGELFF.

This clone was recorded a few times. This CDR3 reads CASSQYRGSYNEQFF. CDR3 in DNA: TGTGCCAGCAGCCAATACAGGGGCTCCTACAATGAGCAGTTCTTC. V is TRBV7-2 and J is TRBJ2-1, with 7 nucleotides matching TRBD1. The CDR3 is 15 amino acids. The V gene's germline CDR1 is SGHTA and CDR2 FQGNSA. V trimming: 5 bases; J trimming: 0 bases; junction bases outside the gene matches: 4.

This chain links TRBV6-4 with TRBJ1-1; 7 nucleotides line up with TRBD1. Trimming removed 7 bases from V and 8 bases from J; junction bases left unmatched: 13. Germline loops: CDR1 MRHNA, CDR2 SNTAGT. The CDR3 consists of 14 residues. The DNA for the CDR3 is TGTGCCAGCACCCCCGACAGGGCATATGGGGAAGCTTTCTTT. Translation gives CASTPDRAYGEAFF.

The chain recombines TRBV5-1 with TRBJ1-4; D perhaps matches TRBD1 (5 bases). The CDR3 has 16 residues. V lost 0 bases to trimming and J lost 3 bases, with 12 bases between them. The V gene's germline CDR1 is SGHRS and CDR2 YFSETQ. CDR3 nucleotides: TGCGCCAGCAGCTTGGCCAGGTCAGGGCCTAATGAAAAACTGTTTTTT. This encodes CASSLARSGPNEKLFF.

This chain links TRBV18 with TRBJ2-7; the D gene is possibly TRBD1 (6 bases). Germline assignment: CDR1 KGHSH and CDR2 LQKENI. This CDR3 spans 14 amino acids. V gave up 0 bases and J gave up 2 bases, with 8 bases separating them. CDR3 nucleotide sequence: TGTGCCAGCTCACCACCGGACAGCCCCTACGAGCAGTACTTC. It yields the protein CASSPPDSPYEQYF.

The chain is built from TRBV7-9 and TRBJ1-2; D is uncertain. CDR3 length: 14 amino acids. CDR1 SEHNR and CDR2 FQNEAQ come from the germline V gene (reference sequence). V was shortened by 1 base and J by 6 bases, with 12 bases between the two germline ends. The CDR3 loop reads CASSLEEGWNGYTF. DNA of the CDR3: TGTGCCAGCAGCTTAGAGGAGGGTTGGAATGGCTACACCTTC.

This chain uses TRBV25-1 with TRBJ1-2, with 8 bases identical to TRBD1. CDR1 and CDR2 from the germline V gene are MGHDK and SYGVNS. Losses at the gene ends were 6 bases for V and 6 bases for J; bases not matched to a gene: 6. There are 13 residues in the CDR3. CDR3 amino acids: CASSGQGKHGYTF. Written as DNA, the CDR3 is TGTGCCAGCAGCGGACAGGGTAAACATGGCTACACCTTC.

The V and J genes are TRBV4-1 and TRBJ2-5; 7 bases agree with TRBD2. Germline CDR1 reads MGHRA; CDR2 reads YSYEKL. Trimming at V came to 4 bases and at J to 2 bases, leaving 10 bases not matched to a gene. The CDR3 is 16 amino acids. CDR3 in DNA: TGCGCCAGCAGCCCGACCGGGGCTAGCGGTCAAGAGACCCAGTACTTC. Its protein product is CASSPTGASGQETQYF.

The chain joins TRBV14 to TRBJ2-6; TRBD2 matches 7 bases. Germline V gene data show CDR1 as SGHDN and CDR2 as FVKESK. The length of the CDR3 is 20 residues. J gave up 3 bases and V 0 bases, and 14 bases lay outside the gene matches. The CDR3: CASSQDGGEPLVFGANVLTF. CDR3 DNA sequence: TGTGCCAGCAGCCAAGATGGGGGGGAACCCCTGGTTTTTGGGGCCAACGTCCTGACTTTC. The whole variable domain, filled in from reference TRBV14 and TRBJ2-6, reads EAGVTQFPSHSVIEKGQTVTLRCDPISGHDNLYWYRRVMGKEIKFLLHFVKESKQDESGMPNNRFLAERTGGTYSTLKVQPAELEDSGVYFCASSQDGGEPLVFGANVLTFGAGSRLTVL.

The genes are TRBV29-1 and TRBJ2-5; 7 bases line up with TRBD2. Trimming took 3 bases from V and 2 from J; bases not matched to a gene: 15. The CDR3 has 17 residues. The germline gives CDR1 SQVTM, CDR2 ANQGSEA. The CDR3 DNA reads as TGCAGCGTTGACGGAGCCGGGGCTAGCGGAGTTCAAGAGACCCAGTACTTC. Translation: CSVDGAGASGVQETQYF.

This clone was counted a few times. V usage is TRBV27 and J usage is TRBJ1-1; D is perhaps TRBD1 (6 bases). The V gene lost 1 base and the J gene lost 4 bases, with 10 bases spanning the gap. CDR3 size: 14 residues. Germline lookup yields CDR1 MNHEY and CDR2 SMNVEV (reference sequence). This chain's CDR3 is CASSLLGAGTEAFF. For the CDR3, the DNA is TGTGCCAGCAGTTTATTGGGGGCTGGCACTGAAGCTTTCTTT.

This chain uses TRBV25-1 with TRBJ2-7; D may be TRBD1 (6 bases). This CDR3 comprises 13 residues. V dropped 8 bases and J dropped 2 bases, with 13 bases sitting between them. Germline V lookup: CDR1 MGHDK, CDR2 SYGVNS. CDR3 protein: CASLGWGPYEQYF. As DNA, the CDR3 is TGTGCCAGCTTAGGGTGGGGGCCCTACGAGCAGTACTTC.

This clone showed up just once. The chain combines TRBV30 with TRBJ1-2, with a weak D call TRBD1 (5 bases). The CDR3 runs to 11 residues. CDR1 is GTSNPN and CDR2 is SVGIG in the germline V gene (reference sequence). V was pared by 4 bases and J by 8 bases, with 11 bases between. The CDR3 sequence: CAWKAGVGYTF. CDR3 DNA sequence: TGTGCCTGGAAAGCGGGGGTCGGCTACACCTTC.

This chain uses TRBV30 with TRBJ2-5; D is ambiguous. Germline CDR1 reads GTSNPN; CDR2 reads SVGIG (reference sequence). This CDR3 is built from 12 residues. The V end was cut by 3 bases, the J end by 2 bases, with 7 bases between. CDR3 in amino acids: CAWRTWQETQYF. For the CDR3, the DNA is TGTGCCTGGAGGACTTGGCAAGAGACCCAGTACTTC.

V and J are TRBV27 and TRBJ2-7, with a weak D call TRBD2 (5 bases). Trimming left V 6 bases short and J 2 bases short, with 14 bases between. This CDR3 is built from 14 residues. Germline-derived CDR1 and CDR2 are MNHEY and SMNVEV (reference sequence). CDR3 nucleotides: TGTGCCAGCAGCTTAAGCGGACCCGCCTACGAGCAGTACTTC. Residues: CASSLSGPAYEQYF.

J is TRBJ2-6 and V is TRBV9; D is possibly TRBD1 (6 bases). The V and J ends lost 0 bases and 2 bases respectively, with 9 bases between them. CDR1 and CDR2 from the germline V gene are SGDLS and YYNGEE. The CDR3 has 16 amino acids. The CDR3, as DNA: TGTGCCAGCAGCGTAGGGGGACAAGCTGGGGCCAACGTCCTGACTTTC. It is translated as CASSVGGQAGANVLTF.

The rearrangement uses TRBV10-2 and TRBJ2-3, with TRBD2 matching 13 bases. This CDR3 region has 18 residues. The junction had 8 bases not matched to a gene; V was cut back by 3 bases and J by 2 bases. Germline values: CDR1 WSHSY, CDR2 SAAADI. CDR3 region: CASSEYGTSGKLTDTQYF. In nucleotides, the CDR3 is TGCGCCAGCAGTGAATACGGGACTAGCGGGAAACTCACAGATACGCAGTATTTT.

The chain recombines TRBV10-3 with TRBJ2-3; a possible D gene is TRBD2 (6 bases). The ends were cut back, 0 bases at V and 6 bases at J, with 16 bases in the middle. CDR3 length: 16 amino acids. Looked up from germline, CDR1 is ENHRY and CDR2 is SYGVKD. CDR3 protein: CAISESRGGMRDTQYF. The CDR3 nucleotides read TGTGCCATCAGTGAGTCACGTGGCGGGATGCGGGATACGCAGTATTTT.

This clone was detected once. The chain is built from TRBV5-1 and TRBJ2-1, with 16 bases matching TRBD2. Germline V gene lookup returns CDR1 SGHRS and CDR2 YFSETQ. The CDR3 runs 19 residues. V shed 4 bases, J shed 4 bases, and the junction held 11 bases outside the gene matches. The CDR3 loop reads CASSPSGTSGRAPYNEQFF. CDR3 in DNA: TGCGCCAGCAGCCCGTCCGGGACTAGCGGGAGGGCCCCTTACAATGAGCAGTTCTTC.

This chain joins TRBV11-2 and TRBJ2-2; possible D gene TRBD1, 5 bases. Germline V gene data show CDR1 as SGHAT and CDR2 as FQNNGV. The CDR3 runs to 16 residues. V was cut by 5 bases and J by 8 bases, with 21 bases left in between. The CDR3 protein is CASSQGRALGSGELFF. DNA of the CDR3: TGTGCCAGCAGCCAGGGAAGGGCACTGGGATCTGGGGAGCTGTTTTTT.

The table lists this clone with a few counts. The chain is built from TRBV27 and TRBJ1-5; D perhaps matches TRBD1 (6 bases). The CDR3 sequence is 13 residues long. With 5 bases removed from V and 9 bases from J, the gap between germline ends came to 14 bases. The V gene's germline CDR1 is MNHEY and CDR2 SMNVEV (reference sequence). DNA of the CDR3: TGTGCCAGCAGTCCATCAGACAGGCGGCCCCAGCATTTT. It encodes CASSPSDRRPQHF.

The V gene is TRBV28, the J gene TRBJ1-5; D is perhaps TRBD1 (5 bases). Germline CDR1 is MDHEN and CDR2 is SYDVKM. Trimming took 2 bases from V and 0 from J, leaving 8 bases between them. The CDR3 runs 15 residues. CDR3 sequence: CASSLGGVSNQPQHF. The CDR3 DNA follows: TGTGCCAGCAGTTTAGGAGGGGTTAGCAATCAGCCCCAGCATTTT.

There are a few counts of this clone. The chain is built from TRBV7-3 and TRBJ2-5; D is undetermined. Near its end, the DNA agrees better with TRBJ2-7, so the J call may be wrong. Germline CDR1 SGHTA, CDR2 FQGTGA. This CDR3 region has 13 residues. The CDR3 region has the DNA TGTGCCAGCAGCTTAAGTATCAACTACGAGCAGTACTTC. It codes for CASSLSINYEQYF.